This T cell receptor beta chain came from a study of Ad26.COV2.S vaccination and SARS-CoV-2 variants. The CDR3 covers 11 residues. Whole-study results and caveats: Quantification of TCR breadth and depth may have yielded underestimates of total T cell responses.

Only in-frame clones appear in the TCRdb table, and some are missing; sequencing was by immunoSEQ multiplex PCR. The table shows 300,000 to 500,000 clones, with approximately 86% occurring only once. Of note for this clone: Antigen: not known. At one end the junction does not follow the germline gene, possibly because of a read error.

The treatment here: 19 received Ad26.COV2.S at low or high dose, single or two shots; 5 received placebo; per-sample allocation not given. The samples were gathered on day 63 after the first injection of vaccine or placebo. Boston supplied an adult donor aged 18-55 years. Sequenced here: peripheral blood, sampled in a trial of Ad26.COV2.S vaccine versus placebo. The sequence was obtained from a person aged 18-60 years who received the Ad26.COV2.S COVID-19 vaccine or a placebo. This chain joins TRBV12-3 or TRBV12-4 and TRBJ2-4; D is perhaps TRBD2 (6 bases). The CDR3 nucleotides are TGTGCCAGCAGTTCCGGGATCAGGAGGGACTTC. Amino acid sequence: CASSSGIRRDF.